This T cell receptor beta chain was sequenced in a study of CD8+CD57+ T cells in acquired aplastic anemia. Study details: Sorted CD4+ and CD8+ cells gave a mean 3.2 ug DNA, range 0.2 to 27.4 ug.

About this clonotype itself: Its antigen is still unknown.

Germline V lookup: CDR1 LNHDA, CDR2 SQIVND (reference sequence). This CDR3 contains 14 residues. The germline V and J ends were trimmed by 5 bases and 4 bases, with 14 bases remaining between them. General observations from the study: Common to patients and controls were 25 to 30 CD8+ CDR3 sequences. Controls and patients did not differ significantly in CD8+ Simpson's diversity.

Genomic DNA constituted the template upon which TCR beta VDJ and CDR3 profiling was performed. TCRdb re-called the reads with MiXCR, one entry per CDR3 protein. Of around 180,000 distinct CDR3 sequences listed, under 70% are singletons. Sequenced input: sorted CD4+, CD8+, or CD8+CD57+ T cells (not recorded which) from PBMCs. This receptor was taken from a human donor with severe aplastic anemia or a healthy control (not recorded which). The chain combines TRBV19 with TRBJ1-1; D gene uncertain. The CDR3 nucleotides are TGTGCCAGTAGTCAAGTTGCGGGTGGCACTGAAGCTTTCTTT. It yields the protein CASSQVAGGTEAFF.